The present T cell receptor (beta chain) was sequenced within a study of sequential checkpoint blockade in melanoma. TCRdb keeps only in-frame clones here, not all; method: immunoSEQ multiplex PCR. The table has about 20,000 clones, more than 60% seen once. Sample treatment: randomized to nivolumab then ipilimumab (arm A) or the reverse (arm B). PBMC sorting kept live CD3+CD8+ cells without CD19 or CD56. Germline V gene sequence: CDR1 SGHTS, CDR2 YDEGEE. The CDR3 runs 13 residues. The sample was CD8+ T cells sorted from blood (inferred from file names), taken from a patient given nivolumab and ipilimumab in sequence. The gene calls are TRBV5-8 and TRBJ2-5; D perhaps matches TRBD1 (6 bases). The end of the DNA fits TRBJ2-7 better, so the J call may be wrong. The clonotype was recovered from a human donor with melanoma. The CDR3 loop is CASSTDRTYEQYF. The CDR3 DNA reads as TGTGCCAGCAGCACGGACAGAACCTACGAGCAGTACTTC.